These 3 T cell receptor beta chains originate from one sample sequenced in a study of beta chain features in type 1 diabetes. Isolated RNA was reverse transcribed in full, so expressed TCRB transcripts were sequenced. Here immunoSEQ multiplex PCR was the method, and the copy in TCRdb shows in-frame clones only, minus some. This table has hundreds of thousands of clones, roughly an eighth appearing once. Sequenced: naive CD4+ T cells from blood. The receptor set was obtained from a man aged 18 to 29 in good health.

V usage is TRBV4-3 and J usage is TRBJ2-3, with D unclear. Germline V gene sequence: CDR1 LGHNA, CDR2 YSLEER. The germline V and J ends were trimmed by 1 base and 2 bases, with 13 bases remaining between them. The CDR3 has 16 amino acids. DNA for the CDR3: TGCGCCAGCAGCCAAGGATTACTCCTCTACACAGATACGCAGTATTTT. Translated, it gives CASSQGLLLYTDTQYF.

Only a few counts were recorded for this clone. The V call is TRBV9, the J call TRBJ2-4; maybe TRBD1 (5 bases). The V gene lost 5 bases and the J gene lost 7 bases, with 19 bases spanning the gap. CDR1 is SGDLS and CDR2 is YYNGEE in the germline V gene. The CDR3 consists of 15 residues. This CDR3 reads CASSSADTGWNIQYF. Written as DNA, the CDR3 is TGTGCCAGCAGTTCCGCTGACACAGGATGGAACATTCAGTACTTC. Variable domain in full (rest from reference TRBV9 and TRBJ2-4): DSGVTQTPKHLITATGQRVTLRCSPRSGDLSVYWYQQSLDQGLQFLIQYYNGEERAKGNILERFSAQQFPDLHSELNLSSLELGDSALYFCASSSADTGWNIQYFGAGTRLSVL.

Of note for this clone: Other DNA sequences in the same sample also yield this CDR3. This chain uses TRBV5-1 with TRBJ1-5; the match to TRBD1 covers 9 bases. There are 13 residues in the CDR3. The V and J ends lost 7 bases and 3 bases, in that order; junction bases with no gene match: 2. Germline-derived CDR1 and CDR2 are SGHRS and YFSETQ. The CDR3 DNA reads TGCGCCAGCCGGACAGGGGACAATCAGCCCCAGCATTTT. Protein: CASRTGDNQPQHF.